A single sample gave rise to the 21 T cell receptor beta chains below, sequenced in a study of blood T cell repertoires in COVID-19. Sequencing used immunoSEQ multiplex PCR; TCRdb keeps in-frame clones, though not all of them. Of 230,000 or so clones listed, approximately 82% are singletons. The sequenced sample was peripheral blood. Receptors were obtained from a man between 40 and 49 years old who had recovered from COVID-19.

This clone was seen only a few times. J is TRBJ1-2 and V is TRBV7-9; D not resolved. This CDR3 has 12 amino acids. Germline CDR1 reads SEHNR; CDR2 reads FQNEAQ (reference sequence). V was pared by 1 base and J by 8 bases, with 8 bases between. CDR3 loop: CASSLDLIGYTF. The DNA of the CDR3 is TGTGCCAGCAGCTTAGACTTAATAGGCTACACCTTC.

The V and J genes are TRBV25-1 and TRBJ1-1; 8 positions agree with TRBD1. Germline-derived CDR1 and CDR2 are MGHDK and SYGVNS. CDR3 size: 17 residues. Losses at the gene ends were 5 bases for V and 1 base for J; bases not matched to a gene: 12. CDR3 protein: CASSIGYRDRKNTEAFF. The CDR3, as DNA: TGTGCCAGCAGTATAGGGTATCGGGACAGGAAGAACACTGAAGCTTTCTTT.

CDR3 sequence (DNA): TGTGCCAGCAGTCCCACTTTTGATGAAGCTTTCTTT. Amino acid sequence: CASSPTFDEAFF. The chain has TRBV6-7 and TRBJ1-1, with D unclear. TRBV6-7 is an ORF; its function is uncertain. The V end lost 5 bases, the J end lost 7 bases, and 11 bases lay between the germline ends. The CDR3 contains 12 residues.

This chain connects TRBV3-1 (or the pseudogene TRBV3-2) to TRBJ2-1, with 7 bases matching TRBD1. V trimming: 1 base; J trimming: 9 bases; junction bases outside the gene matches: 6. CDR3 length equals 14 residues. CDR1 and CDR2 from the germline V gene are LGHDT and YNNKEL (reference sequence). The CDR3 loop is CASSQGYRGGEQFF. The CDR3 coding sequence is TGTGCCAGCAGCCAAGGCTACAGGGGCGGTGAGCAGTTCTTC.

The chain carries TRBV30 and TRBJ2-7, with 8 bases matching TRBD2. The CDR3 consists of 15 residues. The junction had 15 bases not matched to a gene; V was cut back by 4 bases and J by 7 bases. The germline gives CDR1 GTSNPN, CDR2 SVGIG (reference sequence). For the CDR3, the DNA is TGTGCCTGGAACCTCCCGGGACTAGTGCTCCAAGAGCAGTACTTC. Amino acid sequence: CAWNLPGLVLQEQYF.

The J gene is TRBJ2-3, the V gene TRBV20-1; a weak D match, TRBD1 (5 bases). CDR3 length: 11 residues. Germline-derived CDR1 and CDR2 are DFQATT and SNEGSKA (reference sequence). V gave up 6 bases and J gave up 6 bases, with 10 bases separating them. The CDR3 DNA is TGCAGTGCGGCAAAGGGGGATACGCAGTATTTT. Its protein is CSAAKGDTQYF.

The chain uses TRBV6-5 and TRBJ1-6, with 9 positions matching TRBD1. Trimming cost V 6 bases and J 9 bases; bases outside gene matches: 9. This CDR3 comprises 15 residues. CDR1 is MNHEY and CDR2 is SVGAGI in the germline V gene. CDR3 residues: CASSRTGGGGSPLHF. The DNA for the CDR3 is TGTGCCAGCAGCCGCACAGGGGGCGGGGGTTCACCCCTCCACTTT.

This rearrangement joins TRBV12-3 or TRBV12-4 to TRBJ2-3; D not resolved. The CDR3 has 13 residues. Trimming removed 3 bases from V and 2 bases from J, with 6 bases in between. The CDR3 DNA reads TGTGCCAGCAGTTTGGCCGACACAGATACGCAGTATTTT. This gives the protein CASSLADTDTQYF.

With regard to this clone: The same CDR3 is also encoded by other DNA sequences in this sample. This chain links TRBV9 with TRBJ2-3; tentative D call: TRBD1 (6 bases). Germline CDR1 is SGDLS and CDR2 is YYNGEE. The CDR3 runs 15 residues. Trimming left V 2 bases short and J 1 base short, with 11 bases between. DNA for the CDR3: TGTGCCAGCAGCGTGGAACAGGGACGCACAGATACGCAGTATTTT. Translating gives CASSVEQGRTDTQYF.

This clone was seen just once. The chain combines TRBV12-5 with TRBJ1-4, with D maybe TRBD1 (5 bases). Deletions cut 6 bases from V and 8 bases from J, with 13 bases between. This CDR3 region has 13 residues. The germline V gene has CDR1 LGHNT and CDR2 FRNRAP. The CDR3 protein is CASGLTTEEKLFF. The CDR3 DNA reads TGTGCTAGTGGCCTTACGACAGAGGAAAAACTGTTTTTT.

The CDR3: CASSSSGNEQYF. The DNA of the CDR3 is TGTGCCAGCAGCTCCTCAGGGAACGAGCAGTACTTC. This sequence joins TRBV9 and TRBJ2-7; TRBD1 might be the D (5 bases). The ends were cut back, 4 bases at V and 5 bases at J, with 10 bases in the middle. The CDR3 has 12 residues. Per germline, CDR1 SGDLS and CDR2 YYNGEE.

The chain uses TRBV3-1 (or the pseudogene TRBV3-2) and TRBJ2-5, with TRBD2 matching 8 bases. V was clipped by 2 bases and J by 8 bases; unmatched bases: 7. Per germline, CDR1 LGHDT and CDR2 YNNKEL (reference sequence). The CDR3 has 14 amino acids. CDR3 nucleotides: TGTGCCAGCAGCCAATCAGCGGGGGTGGGAACCCAGTACTTC. This translates into CASSQSAGVGTQYF.

The V and J genes are TRBV6-5 and TRBJ2-1; 7 nucleotides match TRBD2. The trim removed 8 bases at V and 2 bases at J, leaving 6 bases unmatched. In germline, CDR1 is MNHEY, CDR2 SVGAGI. The CDR3 length is 14 residues. This chain's CDR3 is CASHLGGTYNEQFF. The CDR3 coding sequence is TGTGCCAGCCACCTCGGGGGGACCTACAATGAGCAGTTCTTC.

The J gene is TRBJ2-7, the V gene TRBV27; 8 positions agree with TRBD2. CDR3 length: 16 amino acids. Per germline, CDR1 MNHEY and CDR2 SMNVEV (reference sequence). V gave up 5 bases and J gave up 0 bases; unmatched junction bases: 9. The CDR3 coding sequence is TGTGCCAGCAGTGTCTCTAGCGGGTTTATCTCCTACGAGCAGTACTTC. It encodes CASSVSSGFISYEQYF.

This clone is a singleton in its sample. The V and J genes are TRBV9 and TRBJ2-1, with 11 bases matching TRBD2. The ends lost 0 bases at V and 4 bases at J; junction bases unmatched: 0. This CDR3 spans 15 amino acids. The germline V gene encodes CDR1 SGDLS and CDR2 YYNGEE. This CDR3 is CASSVGLAGYNEQFF. CDR3 DNA sequence: TGTGCCAGCAGCGTAGGACTAGCGGGATACAATGAGCAGTTCTTC.

V and J are TRBV6-5 and TRBJ1-2; no reliable D call. The germline CDR1 and CDR2 sequences are MNHEY and SVGAGI. There are 15 residues in the CDR3. The V and J ends lost 0 bases and 4 bases respectively, with 12 bases between them. CDR3 protein: CASSYSQAPLYGYTF. The CDR3, as DNA: TGTGCCAGCAGTTACTCCCAGGCGCCCCTCTATGGCTACACCTTC.

The chain couples TRBV7-2 to TRBJ1-2, with D unclear. CDR1 and CDR2 from the germline V gene are SGHTA and FQGNSA. Trimming left V 0 bases short and J 1 base short, with 12 bases between. This CDR3 has 16 residues. The CDR3 bases are TGTGCCAGCAGCTTAGCGGTGCGGGAAGTTAACTATGGCTACACCTTC. Encoded protein: CASSLAVREVNYGYTF. Supplemented by reference TRBV7-2 and TRBJ1-2, the full variable domain reads GAGVSQSPSNKVTEKGKDVELRCDPISGHTALYWYRQSLGQGLEFLIYFQGNSAPDKSGLPSDRFSAERTGGSVSTLTIQRTQQEDSAVYLCASSLAVREVNYGYTFGSGTRLTVV.

This clone appeared once. The rearrangement links TRBV4-3 to TRBJ2-5; no clear D gene. The ends were cut back, 0 bases at V and 1 base at J, with 6 bases in the middle. Germline values: CDR1 LGHNA, CDR2 YSLEER. This CDR3 contains 14 residues. CDR3 DNA sequence: TGCGCCAGCAGCCAAGATCCATTCCAAGAGACCCAGTACTTC. Its translation: CASSQDPFQETQYF.

The V and J genes are TRBV30 and TRBJ1-6, with D possibly matching TRBD1 (6 bases). CDR1 and CDR2 (germline): GTSNPN, SVGIG (reference sequence). Trimming shortened V by 0 bases and J by 10 bases, and 13 bases separated the two germline ends. The CDR3 sequence is 14 residues long. CDR3 sequence: CAWSVWAGDSPLHF. CDR3 nucleotide sequence: TGTGCCTGGAGTGTATGGGCAGGGGACTCACCCCTCCACTTT.

The chain employs TRBV19 and TRBJ2-7, with 8 bases aligning to TRBD2. V dropped 1 base and J dropped 0; count of bases not matched to a gene: 5. This CDR3 is 16 amino acids long. CDR1 is LNHDA, CDR2 SQIVND, per germline (reference sequence). The DNA of the CDR3 is TGTGCCAGTAGTATAGCCGGCGGGAGGAGCTCCTACGAGCAGTACTTC. Protein sequence: CASSIAGGRSSYEQYF.

V usage is TRBV7-2 and J usage is TRBJ2-1, with 13 bases that match TRBD2. Losses at the gene ends were 5 bases for V and 6 bases for J; bases not matched to a gene: 4. Germline V gives CDR1 SGHTA, CDR2 FQGNSA. This CDR3 is built from 15 residues. The CDR3 here is CASSPRLAGGNEQFF. The DNA for the CDR3 is TGTGCCAGCAGCCCAAGACTAGCGGGGGGCAATGAGCAGTTCTTC.